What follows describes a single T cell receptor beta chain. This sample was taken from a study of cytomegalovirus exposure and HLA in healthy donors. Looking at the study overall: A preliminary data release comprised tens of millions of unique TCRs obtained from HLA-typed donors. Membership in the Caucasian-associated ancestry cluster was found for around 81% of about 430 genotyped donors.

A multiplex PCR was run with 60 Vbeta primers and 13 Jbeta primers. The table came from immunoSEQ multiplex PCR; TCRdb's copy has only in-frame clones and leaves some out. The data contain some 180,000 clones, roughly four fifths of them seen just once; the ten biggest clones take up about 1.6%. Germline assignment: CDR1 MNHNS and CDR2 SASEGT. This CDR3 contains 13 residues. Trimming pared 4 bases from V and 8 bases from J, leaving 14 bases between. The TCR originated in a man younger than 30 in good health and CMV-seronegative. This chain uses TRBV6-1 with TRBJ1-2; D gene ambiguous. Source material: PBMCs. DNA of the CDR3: TGTGCCAGCAGTGTGAGGGCGGCCTTAGGCTACACCTTC. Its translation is CASSVRAALGYTF.